The present T cell receptor beta chain was sequenced within a study of blood T cell repertoires in COVID-19. J was trimmed by 0 bases and V by 5 bases; bases with no gene match: 8. The germline CDR1 and CDR2 sequences are MDHEN and SYDVKM. The CDR3 spans 17 residues. Profiled with immunoSEQ multiplex PCR; TCRdb holds only in-frame clones, not every one. The repertoire holds a few hundred thousand clones, with 80% to 95% as singletons. The chain couples TRBV28 to TRBJ1-3; 9 nucleotides agree with TRBD1. The sequence was obtained from a woman aged 30 to 39 who had recovered from COVID-19. Sequenced input: PBMCs or T cells enriched from blood (not recorded which). The CDR3 bases are TGTGCCAGCAGTATCCCTGGACAGGGGCACTCTGGAAACACCATATATTTT. It translates to CASSIPGQGHSGNTIYF.